Given below is one T cell receptor beta chain in context. What it recognizes is unknown. The sample belongs to a study of beta chain features in type 1 diabetes. General observations from the study: Reads derived from cDNA could over-represent cells showing high TCR expression.

cDNA synthesis used the whole RNA isolate, giving expressed TCRB sequences. TCRdb keeps only in-frame clones here, not all; method: immunoSEQ multiplex PCR. The sample includes some 360,000 clones, around 20% of them seen just once. Naive, central memory, regulatory and stem cell-like memory cells within the CD4+ compartment were sorted using CD45RO/CCR7/CD25/CD127/CD95/CD27. The germline CDR1 and CDR2 sequences are SQVTM and ANQGSEA. J lost 6 bases, V lost 6 bases, and 13 bases had no gene match. The CDR3 loop spans 15 amino acids. The chain joins TRBV29-1 to TRBJ2-1, with TRBD1 identical over 8 bases. This receptor was identified in a woman younger than 30 in good health. Sequencing was carried out using naive CD4+ T cells from blood. The CDR3 loop reads CSVPDRVVGSNEQFF. In nucleotides, the CDR3 is TGCAGCGTCCCGGACAGGGTAGTGGGGTCCAATGAGCAGTTCTTC.